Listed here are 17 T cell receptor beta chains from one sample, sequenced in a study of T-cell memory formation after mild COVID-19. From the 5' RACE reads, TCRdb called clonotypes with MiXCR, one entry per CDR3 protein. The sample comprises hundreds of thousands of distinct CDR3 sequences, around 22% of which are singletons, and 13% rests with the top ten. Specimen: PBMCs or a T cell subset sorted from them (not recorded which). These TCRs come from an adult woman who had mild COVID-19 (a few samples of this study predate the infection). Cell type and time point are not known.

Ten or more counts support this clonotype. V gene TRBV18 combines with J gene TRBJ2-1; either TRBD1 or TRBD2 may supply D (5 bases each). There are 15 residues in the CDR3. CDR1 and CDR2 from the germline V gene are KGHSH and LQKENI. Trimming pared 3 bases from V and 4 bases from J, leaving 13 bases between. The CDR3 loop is CASSPGRRGYNEQFF. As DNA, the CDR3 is TGTGCCAGCTCACCGGGACGGCGAGGATACAATGAGCAGTTCTTC.

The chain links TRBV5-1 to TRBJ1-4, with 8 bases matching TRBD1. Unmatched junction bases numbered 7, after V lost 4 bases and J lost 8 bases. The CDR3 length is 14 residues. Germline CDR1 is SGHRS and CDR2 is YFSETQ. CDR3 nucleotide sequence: TGCGCCAGCAGCCCGGACAGGGAAAGCGAAAAACTGTTTTTT. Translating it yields CASSPDRESEKLFF. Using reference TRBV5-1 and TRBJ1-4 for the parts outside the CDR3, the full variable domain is KAGVTQTPRYLIKTRGQQVTLSCSPISGHRSVSWYQQTPGQGLQFLFEYFSETQRNKGNFPGRFSGRQFSNSRSEMNVSTLELGDSALYLCASSPDRESEKLFFGSGTQLSVL.

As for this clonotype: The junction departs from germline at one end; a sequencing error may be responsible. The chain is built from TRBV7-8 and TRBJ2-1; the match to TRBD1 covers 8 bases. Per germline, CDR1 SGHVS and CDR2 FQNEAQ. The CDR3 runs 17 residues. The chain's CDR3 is CASSFRRTGQGNNEKFF. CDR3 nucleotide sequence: TGTGCCAGCAGCTTTCGCAGGACAGGACAGGGAAACAATGAGAAGTTCTTC. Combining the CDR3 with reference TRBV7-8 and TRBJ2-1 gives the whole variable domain GAGVSQSPRYKVAKRGQDVALRCDPISGHVSLFWYQQALGQGPEFLTYFQNEAQLDKSGLPSDRFFAERPEGSVSTLKIQRTQQEDSAVYLCASSFRRTGQGNNEKFFGPGTRLTVL.

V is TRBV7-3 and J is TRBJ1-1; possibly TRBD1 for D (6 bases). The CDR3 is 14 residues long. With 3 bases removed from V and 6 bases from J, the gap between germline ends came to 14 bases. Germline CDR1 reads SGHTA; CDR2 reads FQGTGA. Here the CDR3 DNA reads TGTGCCAGCAGCTTGACCAGAGACAGGTCTGAAGCTTTCTTT. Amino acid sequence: CASSLTRDRSEAFF.

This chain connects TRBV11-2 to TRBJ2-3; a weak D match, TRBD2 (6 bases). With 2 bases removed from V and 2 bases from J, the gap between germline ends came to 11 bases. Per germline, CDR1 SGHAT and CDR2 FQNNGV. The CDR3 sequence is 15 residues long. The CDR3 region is CASSLRDLFTDTQYF. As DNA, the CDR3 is TGTGCCAGCAGCTTAAGGGACTTGTTCACAGATACGCAGTATTTT.

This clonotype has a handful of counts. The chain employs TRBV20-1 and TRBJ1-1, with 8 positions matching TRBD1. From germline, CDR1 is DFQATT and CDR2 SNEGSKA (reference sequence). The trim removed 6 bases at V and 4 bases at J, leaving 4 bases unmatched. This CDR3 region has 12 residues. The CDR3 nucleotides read TGCAGTGCAGCACAGGGGGGCACTGAAGCTTTCTTT. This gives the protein CSAAQGGTEAFF.

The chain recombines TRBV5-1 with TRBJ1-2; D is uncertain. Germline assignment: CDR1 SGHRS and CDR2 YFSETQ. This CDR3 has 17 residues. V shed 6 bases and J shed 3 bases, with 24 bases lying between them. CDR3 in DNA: TGCGCCAGCATCGACGAGCCTCCCCCCGCGGGTCACTATGGCTACACCTTC. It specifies CASIDEPPPAGHYGYTF.

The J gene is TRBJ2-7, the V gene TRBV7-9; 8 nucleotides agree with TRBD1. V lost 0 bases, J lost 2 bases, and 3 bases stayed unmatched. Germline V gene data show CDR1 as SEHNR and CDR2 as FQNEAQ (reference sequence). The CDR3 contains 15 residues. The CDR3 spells CASSLAGTGAYEQYF. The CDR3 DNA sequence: TGTGCCAGCAGCTTAGCGGGGACAGGTGCCTACGAGCAGTACTTC.

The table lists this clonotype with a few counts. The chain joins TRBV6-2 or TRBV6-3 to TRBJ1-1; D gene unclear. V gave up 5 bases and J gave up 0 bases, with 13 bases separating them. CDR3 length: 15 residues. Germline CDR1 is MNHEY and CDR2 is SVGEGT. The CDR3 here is CASSRARWMNTEAFF. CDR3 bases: TGTGCCAGCAGTCGGGCCAGGTGGATGAACACTGAAGCTTTCTTT.

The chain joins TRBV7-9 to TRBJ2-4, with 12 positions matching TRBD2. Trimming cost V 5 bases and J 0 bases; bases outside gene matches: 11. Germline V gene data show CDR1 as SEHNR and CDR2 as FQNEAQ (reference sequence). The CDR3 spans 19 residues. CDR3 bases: TGTGCCAGCAGCATTGGACTAGCGGGGACTAGCCTAGCCAAAAACATTCAGTACTTC. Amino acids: CASSIGLAGTSLAKNIQYF.

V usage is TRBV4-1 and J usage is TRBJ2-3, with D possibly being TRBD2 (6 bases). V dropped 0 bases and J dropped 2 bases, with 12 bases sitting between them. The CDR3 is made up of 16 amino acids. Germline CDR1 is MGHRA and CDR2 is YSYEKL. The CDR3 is CASSQEEGGITDTQYF. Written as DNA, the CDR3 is TGCGCCAGCAGCCAAGAGGAGGGAGGCATCACAGATACGCAGTATTTT.

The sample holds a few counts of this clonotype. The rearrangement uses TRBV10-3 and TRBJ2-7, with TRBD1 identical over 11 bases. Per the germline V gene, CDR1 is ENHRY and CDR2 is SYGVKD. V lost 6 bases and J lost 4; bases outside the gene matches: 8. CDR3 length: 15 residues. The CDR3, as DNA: TGTGCCATCAGGGCAGCCGGGACAGGGGGTTACGAGCAGTACTTC. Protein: CAIRAAGTGGYEQYF.

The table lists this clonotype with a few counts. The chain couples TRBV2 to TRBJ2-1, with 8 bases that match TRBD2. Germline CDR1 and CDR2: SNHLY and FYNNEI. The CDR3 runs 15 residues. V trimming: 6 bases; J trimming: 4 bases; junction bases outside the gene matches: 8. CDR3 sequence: CASRRGALYYNEQFF. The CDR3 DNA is TGTGCCAGCAGGCGGGGGGCCCTTTATTACAATGAGCAGTTCTTC.

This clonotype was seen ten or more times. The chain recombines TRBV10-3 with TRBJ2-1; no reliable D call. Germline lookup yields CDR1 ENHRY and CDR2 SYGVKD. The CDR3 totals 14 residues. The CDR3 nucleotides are TGTACCACCGAAGACGCACCCGCTGGCAATGAGCAGTTCTTC. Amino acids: CTTEDAPAGNEQFF.

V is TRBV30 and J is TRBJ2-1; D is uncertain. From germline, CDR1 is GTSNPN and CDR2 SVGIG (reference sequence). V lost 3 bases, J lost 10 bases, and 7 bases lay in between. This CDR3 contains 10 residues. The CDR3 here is CAWRGLEQFF. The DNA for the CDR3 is TGTGCCTGGAGGGGGTTAGAGCAGTTCTTC.

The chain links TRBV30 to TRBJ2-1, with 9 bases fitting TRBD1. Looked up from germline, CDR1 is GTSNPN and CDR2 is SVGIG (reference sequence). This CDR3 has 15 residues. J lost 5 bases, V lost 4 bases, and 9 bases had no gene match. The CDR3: CAWKLTGGFDNEQFF. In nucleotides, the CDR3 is TGTGCCTGGAAACTGACAGGGGGATTTGACAATGAGCAGTTCTTC.

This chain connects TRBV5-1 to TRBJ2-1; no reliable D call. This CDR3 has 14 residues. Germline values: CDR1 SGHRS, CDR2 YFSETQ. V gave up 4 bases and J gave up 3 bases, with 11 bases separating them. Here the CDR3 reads CASSPTVDYNEQFF. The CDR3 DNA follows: TGCGCCAGCAGCCCCACAGTAGACTACAATGAGCAGTTCTTC.